These 32 T cell receptor beta chains came from one sample sequenced in a study of cytomegalovirus exposure and HLA in healthy donors. The PCR employed 60 Vbeta primers together with 13 Jbeta primers. Data came from immunoSEQ multiplex PCR; TCRdb stores just in-frame clones and leaves some out. Counted here are 60,000 to 70,000 clones, around 68% occurring once; the ten biggest clones make up around 9.9%. Sequenced sample: PBMCs. The origin of the receptors is a woman aged 30 to 39 in good health and CMV-seronegative.

The chain combines TRBV6-5 with TRBJ2-7; 9 nucleotides match TRBD2. J lost 2 bases, V lost 6 bases, and 8 bases had no gene match. The CDR3 runs to 15 residues. Germline values: CDR1 MNHEY, CDR2 SVGAGI. As DNA, the CDR3 is TGTGCCAGCAGGTTAAGCGGGGGGCCCGCCTACGAGCAGTACTTC. It is translated as CASRLSGGPAYEQYF.

V gene TRBV9 combines with J gene TRBJ1-2; D might be TRBD1 (5 bases). This CDR3 contains 14 residues. Germline V CDR1 and CDR2: SGDLS, YYNGEE. Trimming took 8 bases from V and 6 from J, leaving 20 bases between them. This chain's CDR3 is CASGGRAGFDGYTF. CDR3 in DNA: TGTGCCAGTGGTGGACGGGCAGGGTTTGATGGCTACACCTTC.

The gene calls are TRBV2 and TRBJ2-3; tentative D call: TRBD2 (5 bases). Germline CDR1 reads SNHLY; CDR2 reads FYNNEI. V lost 0 bases and J lost 1, with 5 bases in between. The CDR3 has 14 residues. CDR3 loop: CASSEARGTDTQYF. In DNA, the CDR3 is TGTGCCAGCAGTGAAGCGCGGGGCACAGATACGCAGTATTTT.

This clone was counted between two and nine times. The chain couples TRBV10-3 to TRBJ1-1, with a possible D match to TRBD1 (5 bases). Trimming removed 2 bases from V and 4 bases from J, with 11 bases in between. There are 14 residues in the CDR3. CDR1 is ENHRY, CDR2 SYGVKD, per germline. The CDR3 loop is CAISERGEGTEAFF. The CDR3 DNA reads TGTGCCATCAGTGAGAGAGGGGAGGGCACTGAAGCTTTCTTT.

In this sample, this clone turned up a few times. The chain has TRBV7-8 and TRBJ2-5; D is perhaps TRBD2 (7 bases). The germline V and J ends were trimmed by 1 base and 2 bases, with 17 bases remaining between them. Germline loops: CDR1 SGHVS, CDR2 FQNEAQ. This CDR3 comprises 17 residues. CDR3 loop: CASSLGAGAIPQETQYF. CDR3 sequence (DNA): TGTGCCAGCAGCTTAGGGGCGGGGGCAATACCACAAGAGACCCAGTACTTC.

The chain carries TRBV19 and TRBJ1-1; 9 bases agree with TRBD1. V shed 6 bases, J shed 2 bases, and the junction held 4 bases outside the gene matches. The CDR3 extends over 14 amino acids. Germline V gene lookup returns CDR1 LNHDA and CDR2 SQIVND (reference sequence). The CDR3 region has the DNA TGTGCCAGTAGATTACAGGGGGCCAACACTGAAGCTTTCTTT. It specifies CASRLQGANTEAFF.

This rearrangement joins TRBV19 to TRBJ1-2; D perhaps matches TRBD1 (6 bases). V was shortened by 7 bases and J by 2 bases, with 14 bases between the two germline ends. The CDR3 runs 14 residues. CDR1 is LNHDA, CDR2 SQIVND, per germline (reference sequence). CDR3 amino acids: CASTEAGENYGYTF. In nucleotides, the CDR3 is TGTGCCAGTACCGAGGCAGGGGAGAACTATGGCTACACCTTC.

The chain combines TRBV5-1 with TRBJ2-1; tentative D call: TRBD1 (6 bases). Germline V CDR1 and CDR2: SGHRS, YFSETQ. V lost 4 bases, J lost 7 bases, and 15 bases lay in between. The CDR3 sequence is 14 residues long. The CDR3 protein is CASSRGTNGNEQFF. The DNA of the CDR3 is TGCGCCAGCAGCAGGGGGACAAATGGGAATGAGCAGTTCTTC.

The J gene is TRBJ1-6, the V gene TRBV5-6; perhaps TRBD1 as D (6 bases). Germline V lookup: CDR1 SGHDT, CDR2 YYEEEE. This CDR3 has 14 residues. Between the trimmed V and J ends, which lost 5 bases and 5 bases, there was a span of 11 bases. The CDR3 nucleotides read TGTGCCAGCAGGGAGGGGGGGGATAATTCACCCCTCCACTTT. Translating gives CASREGGDNSPLHF. Full variable domain (outside the CDR3, taken from reference TRBV5-6 and TRBJ1-6): DAGVTQSPTHLIKTRGQQVTLRCSPKSGHDTVSWYQQALGQGPQFIFQYYEEEERQRGNFPDRFSGHQFPNYSSELNVNALLLGDSALYLCASREGGDNSPLHFGNGTRLTVT.

The chain links TRBV30 to TRBJ1-3; D might be TRBD1 (6 bases). The CDR3 extends over 15 amino acids. Germline V gene sequence: CDR1 GTSNPN, CDR2 SVGIG (reference sequence). Deletions cut 5 bases from V and 4 bases from J, with 18 bases between. CDR3 DNA: TGTGCCTGGGATCCCAACGGGGGGCCAGGAAACACCATATATTTT. This codes for CAWDPNGGPGNTIYF.

The gene calls are TRBV27 and TRBJ2-7; D possibly corresponds to TRBD2 (5 bases). Germline loops: CDR1 MNHEY, CDR2 SMNVEV (reference sequence). The CDR3 sequence is 14 residues long. V lost 5 bases, J lost 0 bases, and 11 bases lay in between. The CDR3 DNA is TGTGCCAGCAGTCCTGGACTGAGCTCCTACGAGCAGTACTTC. This gives the protein CASSPGLSSYEQYF.

This rearrangement joins TRBV6-5 to TRBJ2-1, with D possibly TRBD2 on 5 matching bases. Germline V lookup: CDR1 MNHEY, CDR2 SVGAGI. The ends were cut back, 0 bases at V and 4 bases at J, with 13 bases in the middle. CDR3 length equals 16 residues. The CDR3 protein is CASSYSIRLAYNEQFF. DNA of the CDR3: TGTGCCAGCAGTTACTCGATTCGTCTAGCATACAATGAGCAGTTCTTC.

The chain employs TRBV9 and TRBJ2-7; 7 nucleotides align to TRBD1. CDR1 and CDR2 (germline): SGDLS, YYNGEE. The junction had 3 bases not matched to a gene; V was cut back by 0 bases and J by 6 bases. The CDR3 totals 13 residues. DNA for the CDR3: TGTGCCAGCAGCGTAGCCACAGGGGCCGAGCAGTACTTC. Its translation is CASSVATGAEQYF.

This rearrangement joins TRBV6-1 to TRBJ2-3; a possible D gene is TRBD2 (5 bases). The length of the CDR3 is 16 residues. CDR1 and CDR2 from the germline V gene are MNHNS and SASEGT. The V gene lost 2 bases and the J gene lost 5 bases, with 17 bases spanning the gap. In DNA form, the CDR3 reads TGTGCCAGCAGTGAATTAGGTACGCCGGGGATAGATACGCAGTATTTT. Amino acids: CASSELGTPGIDTQYF.

The V and J genes are TRBV28 and TRBJ2-5, with D perhaps matching TRBD2 (7 bases). V was clipped by 4 bases and J by 5 bases, with 14 bases between them. CDR3 size: 14 residues. Germline CDR1 and CDR2: MDHEN and SYDVKM. CDR3 nucleotide sequence: TGTGCCAGCAGTTACGGGGGGCCGGGGGAGACCCAGTACTTC. It yields the protein CASSYGGPGETQYF.

CDR3 residues: CASSSDTYEQYF. The CDR3 region has the DNA TGTGCCAGCAGCTCAGATACCTACGAGCAGTACTTC. The chain has TRBV9 and TRBJ2-7, with no clear D. The CDR3 loop spans 12 amino acids. V shed 4 bases and J shed 2 bases, with 7 bases lying between them. Germline CDR1 is SGDLS and CDR2 is YYNGEE.

The chain employs TRBV7-2 and TRBJ1-1, with 8 bases lining up with TRBD1. Germline V gives CDR1 SGHTA, CDR2 FQGNSA. After removal of 2 bases from V and 5 bases from J, the junction contained 4 bases not matched to a gene. This CDR3 contains 14 residues. The CDR3 region is CASSLRQGITEAFF. Here the CDR3 DNA reads TGTGCCAGCAGCTTACGACAGGGGATAACTGAAGCTTTCTTT.

The chain has TRBV5-1 and TRBJ1-1; D remains ambiguous. Trimming cost V 5 bases and J 1 base, with 6 bases left between them. The CDR3 sequence is 12 residues long. Germline values: CDR1 SGHRS, CDR2 YFSETQ. DNA of the CDR3: TGCGCCAGCAGACGACAGAACACTGAAGCTTTCTTT. Protein sequence: CASRRQNTEAFF. Looking up the rest from reference TRBV5-1 and TRBJ1-1 gives the full variable domain: KAGVTQTPRYLIKTRGQQVTLSCSPISGHRSVSWYQQTPGQGLQFLFEYFSETQRNKGNFPGRFSGRQFSNSRSEMNVSTLELGDSALYLCASRRQNTEAFFGQGTRLTVV.

About this clone: The conserved final phenylalanine or tryptophan is absent from the CDR3, which likely points to a read error. The DNA is omitted, as the CDR3 cannot be located on it reliably, and the CDR3 follows TCRdb's listing. The J gene is TRBJ1-1, the V gene TRBV4-1; the table's D call TRBD1 went unverified against the DNA. Including both end residues, the CDR3 is 17 amino acids long. Germline V gene sequence: CDR1 MGHRA, CDR2 YSYEKL. The CDR3 loop reads CASSQSPGLSGNTEALV.

The V and J genes are TRBV2 and TRBJ2-2, with D tentatively TRBD1 (6 bases). The germline CDR1 and CDR2 sequences are SNHLY and FYNNEI. The CDR3 has 14 amino acids. V lost 7 bases, J lost 1 base, and 10 bases lay in between. In DNA, the CDR3 is TGTGCCAGCACGGGGACACTGAACACCGGGGAGCTGTTTTTT. Amino acids: CASTGTLNTGELFF.

The chain employs TRBV11-3 and TRBJ1-2; D is possibly TRBD1 (5 bases). CDR1 is SGHNT, CDR2 YENEEA, per germline. V lost 2 bases to trimming and J lost 8 bases, with 21 bases between them. This CDR3 spans 16 amino acids. The CDR3 protein is CASSLQVGREATGYTF. DNA of the CDR3: TGTGCCAGCAGCTTACAGGTTGGCAGGGAGGCTACGGGCTACACCTTC. The entire variable domain, with the rest obtained from reference TRBV11-3 and TRBJ1-2, is as follows: EAGVVQSPRYKIIEKKQPVAFWCNPISGHNTLYWYLQNLGQGPELLIRYENEEAVDDSQLPKDRFSAERLKGVDSTLKIQPAELGDSAVYLCASSLQVGREATGYTFGSGTRLTVV.

The V and J genes are TRBV4-1 and TRBJ1-2; TRBD1 matches at 10 bases. V shed 4 bases and J 6 bases; nucleotides not matched to a gene: 8. Germline CDR1 and CDR2: MGHRA and YSYEKL. The CDR3 sequence is 15 residues long. This CDR3 is CASSLGQGVLHGYTF. The CDR3 DNA reads TGCGCCAGCAGCCTTGGACAGGGGGTCTTACATGGCTACACCTTC.

This chain uses TRBV13 with TRBJ1-1; no reliable D call. CDR1 and CDR2 from the germline V gene are PRHDT and FYEKMQ (reference sequence). Trimming cost V 5 bases and J 1 base, with 5 bases left between them. The CDR3 totals 12 residues. Here the CDR3 reads CASSTPNTEAFF. CDR3 nucleotides: TGTGCCAGCAGCACACCGAACACTGAAGCTTTCTTT.

The chain recombines TRBV11-3 with TRBJ2-7; TRBD1 aligns across 8 bases. V was clipped by 4 bases and J by 2 bases; unmatched bases: 16. The CDR3 spans 18 residues. CDR1 and CDR2 (germline): SGHNT, YENEEA. The CDR3 loop is CASSSEDRGRRGTYEQYF. Here the CDR3 DNA reads TGTGCCAGCAGCTCCGAAGACAGGGGCCGGAGAGGAACCTACGAGCAGTACTTC. Together with reference TRBV11-3 and TRBJ2-7, the CDR3 gives the full variable domain: EAGVVQSPRYKIIEKKQPVAFWCNPISGHNTLYWYLQNLGQGPELLIRYENEEAVDDSQLPKDRFSAERLKGVDSTLKIQPAELGDSAVYLCASSSEDRGRRGTYEQYFGPGTRLTVT.

This chain uses TRBV6-6 with TRBJ1-5; D call uncertain. There are 15 residues in the CDR3. Germline-derived CDR1 and CDR2 are MNHNY and SVGAGI (reference sequence). The germline V and J ends were trimmed by 0 bases and 3 bases, with 9 bases remaining between them. CDR3 in amino acids: CASSYSAGYNQPQHF. The CDR3 DNA reads TGTGCCAGCAGTTACTCGGCAGGCTACAATCAGCCCCAGCATTTT.

This clone showed up just a few times. The chain couples TRBV4-2 to TRBJ1-2; D call uncertain. CDR1 and CDR2 from the germline V gene are LGHNA and YNFKEQ. This CDR3 has 11 amino acids. The V end was cut by 0 bases, the J end by 8 bases, with 4 bases between. CDR3 in amino acids: CASSQEGGYTF. As DNA, the CDR3 is TGTGCCAGCAGCCAAGAGGGCGGCTACACCTTC.

The V and J genes are TRBV19 and TRBJ2-3, with 9 bases identical to TRBD2. Germline V gene data show CDR1 as LNHDA and CDR2 as SQIVND (reference sequence). V shed 6 bases, J shed 2 bases, and the junction held 6 bases outside the gene matches. The CDR3 loop spans 15 amino acids. The CDR3 loop reads CASSPRGGPTDTQYF. CDR3 DNA sequence: TGTGCCAGTAGCCCGCGGGGGGGCCCCACAGATACGCAGTATTTT.

The chain carries TRBV2 and TRBJ1-1, with D hard to call. V was clipped by 6 bases and J by 1 base, with 12 bases between them. Germline V lookup: CDR1 SNHLY, CDR2 FYNNEI. The CDR3 covers 14 residues. The CDR3 loop is CASRRTGRNTEAFF. In nucleotides, the CDR3 is TGTGCCAGCAGACGAACCGGGAGGAACACTGAAGCTTTCTTT.

This rearrangement joins TRBV18 to TRBJ1-5; TRBD1 matches 7 bases. The V and J ends lost 1 base and 4 bases, in that order; junction bases with no gene match: 1. Per the germline V gene, CDR1 is KGHSH and CDR2 is LQKENI. The CDR3 has 14 amino acids. CDR3 region: CASSPQTGNQPQHF. The CDR3 DNA reads as TGTGCCAGCTCACCACAGACAGGGAATCAGCCCCAGCATTTT.

This chain links TRBV4-1 with TRBJ1-6; tentative D call: TRBD1 (5 bases). The germline CDR1 and CDR2 sequences are MGHRA and YSYEKL. CDR3 size: 14 residues. V was cut by 2 bases and J by 9 bases, with 11 bases left in between. CDR3 DNA sequence: TGCGCCAGCAGCCAATGGGGGGGAGGTTCACCCCTCCACTTT. This encodes CASSQWGGGSPLHF.

The rearrangement uses TRBV18 and TRBJ1-1; maybe TRBD1 (5 bases). Looked up from germline, CDR1 is KGHSH and CDR2 is LQKENI. This CDR3 region has 16 residues. The V end lost 1 base, the J end lost 2 bases, and 14 bases lay between the germline ends. CDR3 in DNA: TGTGCCAGCTCACCACTCACTACAGGTCAAAACACTGAAGCTTTCTTT. Its translation is CASSPLTTGQNTEAFF.

This chain links TRBV30 with TRBJ2-1; TRBD2 agrees at 7 bases. The germline gives CDR1 GTSNPN, CDR2 SVGIG (reference sequence). This CDR3 comprises 15 residues. Trimming at V came to 3 bases and at J to 4 bases, leaving 9 bases not matched to a gene. In DNA, the CDR3 is TGTGCCTGGAGACCGACTAGCTCCACATACAATGAGCAGTTCTTC. The encoded protein is CAWRPTSSTYNEQFF.